This T cell receptor beta chain was observed in a study of radiotherapy plus CTLA-4 blockade in lung cancer. As for the study in general: Roughly a sixth of enrolled patients responded objectively, and about 30% had disease control. Findings and limits, study-wide: Blood saw expansion of tumor-derived TCR clones after radiotherapy plus ipilimumab. It was early blood T cell clone dynamics, with interferon-beta, that reportedly best predicted response.

Ipilimumab CTLA-4 blockade and focal radiation were given to patients with chemo-refractory metastatic non-small-cell lung cancer. The table came from immunoSEQ multiplex PCR; TCRdb's copy has only in-frame clones and leaves some out. The data hold more than 95,000 clones, with about four fifths observed a single time. Of note for this clone: Its antigen is not known.

CDR1 and CDR2 (germline): MNHEY, SMNVEV (reference sequence). Trimming left V 2 bases short and J 4 bases short, with 11 bases between. The CDR3 contains 14 residues. This clonotype was sampled from a human donor with non-small cell lung cancer who had a partial response to radiotherapy plus ipilimumab. Some clones in this sample may be carry-over from other donors' samples. The sample in question was peripheral blood, obtained from a patient treated with radiotherapy plus ipilimumab. The rearrangement links TRBV27 to TRBJ1-1; D remains ambiguous. The CDR3 region is CASSLTQSSTEAFF. CDR3 nucleotides: TGTGCCAGCAGTTTAACACAGAGCAGCACTGAAGCTTTCTTT.